This paragraph reports one T cell receptor beta chain. Its target is not known. Unrecorded immune exposures were likely, despite nominal health at sampling. This entry comes from a study of cytomegalovirus exposure and HLA in healthy donors. Overall study findings and caveats: Researchers catalogued approximately 160 TCR beta chains as cytomegalovirus-associated. As a later analysis revealed, the rate of TCR association differed by HLA locus, with DRB1 most and HLA-C fewest.

Trimming shortened V by 10 bases and J by 11 bases, and 17 bases separated the two germline ends. The CDR3 length is 12 residues. Germline-derived CDR1 and CDR2 are LNHDA and SQIVND (reference sequence). The PCR was carried out with 60 Vbeta primers and 13 Jbeta primers. Sequencing used immunoSEQ multiplex PCR; TCRdb keeps in-frame clones, though not all of them. The sample records roughly 110,000 clones, around 80% being singletons. This chain joins TRBV19 and TRBJ1-4; no reliable D call. The specimen sequenced was PBMCs. This sequence originates from a man between 60 and 70 years old in good health and CMV-seronegative. The CDR3 DNA reads TGTGCCACCACCCCCCGGGGTGGGAAACTGTTTTTT. This codes for CATTPRGGKLFF.